This TCR beta chain originates from a study of regulatory T cells in long-lasting Graves disease. With iRepertoire HTBI primers and Arm-PCR of CDR3 regions, TCR beta libraries were built. In TCRdb, the multiplex PCR reads were re-called with MiXCR into one record per CDR3 protein. The sample lists roughly 610,000 distinct CDR3 sequences, roughly 15% occurring once. In its sample, this clonotype was seen a few times. What it binds is not known. The sample's time point: newly diagnosed GD, antithyroid drugs for less than 3 months. Generation of the TCR library employed RNA extracted from PBMCs. Study-wide results and limits: In persistent patients, shared public clonotypes (more than 2,500) outnumbered those in new patients (about 1,000).

The CDR3 has 20 residues. Germline V gene data show CDR1 as MNHEY and CDR2 as SMNVEV (reference sequence). Unmatched junction bases numbered 17, after V lost 2 bases and J lost 3 bases. This sample was shared with a second study, whose subject was T cells in Graves' hyperthyroidism and ophthalmopathy. That work contributes: Patients counted as stable if ophthalmopathy did not develop within 18 months.

The gene calls are TRBV27 and TRBJ1-4, with 8 nucleotides matching TRBD1. The sequences come from peripheral blood mononuclear cells (PBMCs), collected at new diagnosis, from a patient treated with antithyroid drugs. This sequence originates from a woman aged 25 to 45 with Graves disease. In DNA, the CDR3 is TGTGCCAGCAGTTTAAACCTTCAGGGGGCGACTGCATACCCTAATGAAAAACTGTTTTTT. Amino acid sequence: CASSLNLQGATAYPNEKLFF. The complete variable domain, with remaining parts taken from reference TRBV27 and TRBJ1-4, reads EAQVTQNPRYLITVTGKKLTVTCSQNMNHEYMSWYRQDPGLGLRQIYYSMNVEVTDKGDVPEGYKVSRKEKRNFPLILESPSPNQTSLYFCASSLNLQGATAYPNEKLFFGSGTQLSVL.